Listed here is a single TCR beta chain. The authors ran a second PCR of roughly 6 to 11 cycles using a sample-barcoded 5' primer and a J-beta primer mix. TCRdb processed the 5' RACE reads anew with MiXCR; each CDR3 protein has one entry. Of 730,000 or so distinct CDR3 sequences detected, more than 40% appear once; the ten largest clones hold 20%. V shed 4 bases, J shed 3 bases, and the junction held 12 bases outside the gene matches. There are 16 residues in the CDR3. The germline CDR1 and CDR2 sequences are MNHEY and SMNVEV (reference sequence). These data are taken from a study of blood T cells in healthy people across ages.

The sequencing sample was made of blood. V gene TRBV27 combines with J gene TRBJ2-7; 7 bases match TRBD1. The source of this sequence is a woman aged 60-75 years in good health. CDR3 DNA: TGTGCCAGCAGTTACCCCGACAGGGTAATCCACTACGAGCAGTACTTC. Encoded protein: CASSYPDRVIHYEQYF.